These T cell receptor beta chains were read from a single sample in a study of blood T cell repertoires in COVID-19. TCRdb's table, derived via immunoSEQ multiplex PCR, lists solely in-frame clones and lacks some. The table has some 250,000 clones, roughly 87% seen once; the top ten hold around 0.7%. Material for sequencing was peripheral blood. These receptors all stem from a human donor in a cohort sampled during active COVID-19. The CDR3 runs from the conserved cysteine through the conserved F or W. Fields, in order: D gene, clone size, V gene, J gene, CDR3 DNA, CDR3 protein. D genes are given only for firm matches. Size values are once, few and many counts, or a class for expanded clones, and some rows have none.

TRBD1	NA	TRBV2	TRBJ2-7	TGTGCCAGCAGTAAGGACAGGGCCGCGGTTAGGGAGCAGTACTTC	CASSKDRAAVREQYF
NA	NA	TRBV14	TRBJ1-1	TGTGCCAGCAGCCAAGAACTGGGGACAATTACTTTCTTT	CASSQELGTITFF
TRBD1	NA	TRBV6-4	TRBJ2-2	TGTGCCAGCAGGGGACAGGGCGCCACCGGGGAGCTGTTTTTT	CASRGQGATGELFF
TRBD2	NA	TRBV9	TRBJ2-7	TGTGCCAGCAGCGCGGGACTACCCTCCTACGAGCAGTACTTC	CASSAGLPSYEQYF
NA	NA	TRBV3-1/TRBV3-2	TRBJ1-4	TGTGCCAGCAGCCTACGGAGGAGTAATGAAAAACTGTTTTTT	CASSLRRSNEKLFF
NA	NA	TRBV6-5	TRBJ1-4	TGTGCCAGCAGAGACAGTGCAACTAATGAAAAACTGTTTTTT	CASRDSATNEKLFF
TRBD2	NA	TRBV9	TRBJ2-1	TGTGCCAGCAGCGGGTGGGGAGGGACCTACAATGAGCAGTTCTTC	CASSGWGGTYNEQFF
NA	NA	TRBV19	TRBJ1-2	TGTGCCAGTAGTACCTATACGGGACTCCGAAACTATGGCTACACCTTC	CASSTYTGLRNYGYTF
NA	NA	TRBV4-3	TRBJ1-3	TGCGCCAGCAGCCAAATTTCAGGCTCTGGAAACACCATATATTTT	CASSQISGSGNTIYF
TRBD1	NA	TRBV14	TRBJ2-2	TGTGCCAGCAGCCTAAGGGACAGACACACCGGGGAGCTGTTTTTT	CASSLRDRHTGELFF
NA	NA	TRBV20-1	TRBJ2-1	TGCAGTGCTAATGAGGATAGGGACTCCACTAGGAATGAGCAGTTCTTC	CSANEDRDSTRNEQFF
NA	NA	TRBV6-5	TRBJ2-7	TGTGCCAGCAGTTCACAGGGACTATCTGTCGACGAGCAGTACTTC	CASSSQGLSVDEQYF
NA	NA	TRBV9	TRBJ2-7	TGTGCCAGCAGCGTAGTAGAGAACGAGCAGTACTTC	CASSVVENEQYF
TRBD1	NA	TRBV18	TRBJ2-7	TGTGCCAGCTCACCGATACGAGACAGGGGCTTCGACGAGCAGTACTTC	CASSPIRDRGFDEQYF
NA	NA	TRBV21-1	TRBJ1-5	TGTGCCAGTCCCACTAAAAGGCGCAGGGCTGGGCAGCCCCAGCATTTT	CASPTKRRRAGQPQHF
TRBD1	NA	TRBV6-5	TRBJ1-2	TGTGCCAGCACTACCGACAGGGTGGGGGGCTACACCTTC	CASTTDRVGGYTF
TRBD2	once	TRBV3-1/TRBV3-2	TRBJ2-7	TGTGCCAGCAGCCAAGACCTAGCGGGGGCCCTCGAGCAGTACTTC	CASSQDLAGALEQYF
TRBD1	NA	TRBV10-2	TRBJ2-5	TGCGCCAGCAGGTGGGACAGGGCGCAGGGAGTGACCCAGTACTTC	CASRWDRAQGVTQYF
NA	NA	TRBV7-2	TRBJ1-2	TGTGCCAGCAGCTTAACAGGGCGGCTCTATGGCTACACCTTC	CASSLTGRLYGYTF
NA	NA	TRBV7-2	TRBJ2-7	TGTGCCAGCAGCCCGACTGGAGGGGGCGCGTGGGGGGAGCAGTACTTC	CASSPTGGGAWGEQYF
NA	NA	TRBV28	TRBJ1-4	TGTGCCAGCAGTACCGGGTCAACACCTAATGAAAAACTGTTTTTT	CASSTGSTPNEKLFF
TRBD2	NA	TRBV19	TRBJ2-7	TGTGCCAGTAGTAGGGCCGGGACTAGCGGCTCCTACGAGCAGTACTTC	CASSRAGTSGSYEQYF
NA	NA	TRBV11-2	TRBJ1-2	TGTGCCAGCAGCTTAGGGGGGGGTGGCCACTTTGGTGGCTACACCTTC	CASSLGGGGHFGGYTF
NA	NA	TRBV10-2	TRBJ1-1	TGCGCCAGCAGTGGACCCGGGGAGGGACACACTGAAGCTTTCTTT	CASSGPGEGHTEAFF
TRBD2	NA	TRBV18	TRBJ2-3	TGTGCCAGCTCACCCCGGGGCGGGGGGGCAGTTGATACGCAGTATTTT	CASSPRGGGAVDTQYF
NA	few	TRBV10-3	TRBJ1-5	TGTGCCATCAGTGGAGGGACATGGGGTCAGCCCCAGCATTTT	CAISGGTWGQPQHF
TRBD1	NA	TRBV19	TRBJ1-5	TGTGCCAGTAGGGGGGACAGGGAAGGCAATCAGCCCCAGCATTTT	CASRGDREGNQPQHF
NA	NA	TRBV5-6	TRBJ2-6	TGTGCCAGCAGCTTGGCCGATAGCTCTGGGGCCAACGTCCTGACTTTC	CASSLADSSGANVLTF
NA	NA	TRBV7-2	TRBJ1-2	TGTGCCAGCGGGACGGGTCGGGAGTATGGCTACACCTTC	CASGTGREYGYTF
NA	NA	TRBV6-2/TRBV6-3	TRBJ1-4	TGTGCCAGCAGTAGCAGGGGTGAAAAACTGTTTTTT	CASSSRGEKLFF
NA	NA	TRBV4-2	TRBJ2-3	TGTGCCAGCAGATTTTCGGACCTTGGAGGAGATACGCAGTATTTT	CASRFSDLGGDTQYF
TRBD2	NA	TRBV28	TRBJ2-7	TGTGCCAGCAGTTTCCCGACTAGCGGGACCGACGAGCAGTACTTC	CASSFPTSGTDEQYF
TRBD2	NA	TRBV9	TRBJ2-7	TGTGCCAGCAGCCAGATAGCGGGGACCTCCTACGAGCAGTACTTC	CASSQIAGTSYEQYF
NA	NA	TRBV19	TRBJ1-1	TGTGCCAGTAGTATTCTTGGGGAGGTGAACACTGAAGCTTTCTTT	CASSILGEVNTEAFF
NA	NA	TRBV7-9	TRBJ2-1	TGTGCCAGCAGCCTCGGACTGATGCTCCACAATGAGCAGTTCTTC	CASSLGLMLHNEQFF
NA	NA	TRBV15	TRBJ2-4	TGTGCCACCAGCAGTCCCGGGACAAAGATAGCCAAAAACATTCAGTACTTC	CATSSPGTKIAKNIQYF
NA	NA	TRBV7-9	TRBJ2-7	TGTGCCAGCAGCTTAGATGTTGGACTCTCCTACGAGCAGTACTTC	CASSLDVGLSYEQYF
TRBD1	NA	TRBV19	TRBJ1-4	TGTGCCAGTAGTCAACGAGGACAGGAAAGGTTAACTAATGAAAAACTGTTTTTT	CASSQRGQERLTNEKLFF
NA	NA	TRBV18	TRBJ2-5	TGTGCCAGCTCACCGAGTCCCCAAGAGACCCAGTACTTC	CASSPSPQETQYF
NA	NA	TRBV28	TRBJ2-7	TGTGCCAGCAGTTCCCTCACAGGTATCTACGAGCAGTACTTC	CASSSLTGIYEQYF
TRBD2	NA	TRBV28	TRBJ2-7	TGTGCCAGCAGTTTAGGGTGGCGGGAGGGCCTCTACGAGCAGTACTTC	CASSLGWREGLYEQYF
TRBD1	NA	TRBV6-5	TRBJ1-2	TGTGCCAGCAGTTCGACAGGGTATCTAATCGATGGCTACACCTTC	CASSSTGYLIDGYTF
TRBD2	few	TRBV5-1	TRBJ2-1	TGCGCCAGCACCCGGGAGGGTTCAGGGCTCCACAATGAGCAGTTCTTC	CASTREGSGLHNEQFF
TRBD1	NA	TRBV19	TRBJ1-5	TGTGCCAGTAGTAAGACAGGGACAAGGTGGGGGATCAATCAGCCCCAGCATTTT	CASSKTGTRWGINQPQHF
TRBD2	NA	TRBV5-1	TRBJ2-5	TGCGCCAGCAGCTTAATCCCCAGCGGGGGCGGCAAAGAGACCCAGTACTTC	CASSLIPSGGGKETQYF
NA	NA	TRBV5-6	TRBJ1-1	TGTGCCAGCAGCTTGGTGAGGAACACTGAAGCTTTCTTT	CASSLVRNTEAFF
NA	NA	TRBV30	TRBJ1-6	TGTGCCTGGAAGGGGGACCCAGGGGATTCACCCCTCCACTTT	CAWKGDPGDSPLHF
TRBD1	NA	TRBV4-3	TRBJ1-2	TGCGCCAGCAGCCCCTGGACAGGGCAAGTCTATGGCTACACCTTC	CASSPWTGQVYGYTF